Presented here are 4 T cell receptor beta chains from one specimen sequenced in a study of cytomegalovirus exposure and HLA in healthy donors. The PCR contained 60 Vbeta and 13 Jbeta primers. Libraries were prepared by immunoSEQ multiplex PCR; TCRdb keeps only in-frame clonotypes and omits some of them. The data contain under 130,000 clones, roughly three quarters of them singletons. Sequenced input: PBMCs. The receptors originated from a man aged 30 to 39 in good health and CMV-seronegative.

The chain is built from TRBV18 and TRBJ1-3; tentatively, D is TRBD1 (6 bases). Germline CDR1 and CDR2: KGHSH and LQKENI. Trimming left V 3 bases short and J 2 bases short, with 11 bases between. The CDR3 consists of 15 residues. DNA of the CDR3: TGTGCCAGCTCACCGACAGGTTCGACTGGAAACACCATATATTTT. Its translation: CASSPTGSTGNTIYF.

The chain employs TRBV30 and TRBJ2-7; no firm D call. This CDR3 has 13 amino acids. From germline, CDR1 is GTSNPN and CDR2 SVGIG (reference sequence). V was clipped by 2 bases and J by 0 bases, with 8 bases between them. The CDR3 is CAWSLWSSYEQYF. The DNA for the CDR3 is TGTGCCTGGAGTCTCTGGAGCTCCTACGAGCAGTACTTC.

This clone showed up just a few times. The J gene is TRBJ2-1, the V gene TRBV28, with a possible D match to TRBD2 (5 bases). CDR3 length equals 17 residues. Trimming pared 5 bases from V and 5 bases from J, leaving 22 bases between. Germline V gives CDR1 MDHEN, CDR2 SYDVKM. This chain's CDR3 is CASSASLLELYDNEQFF. The CDR3 DNA sequence: TGTGCCAGCAGTGCTAGCTTGCTGGAGCTATACGACAATGAGCAGTTCTTC.

The chain joins TRBV29-1 to TRBJ2-1, with 8 bases lining up with TRBD1. Germline-derived CDR1 and CDR2 are SQVTM and ANQGSEA. Trimming at V came to 7 bases and at J to 5 bases, leaving 7 bases not matched to a gene. The CDR3 extends over 13 amino acids. The CDR3 reads CSGRDRTNNEQFF. The CDR3 DNA reads TGCAGCGGCCGGGACAGGACAAACAATGAGCAGTTCTTC.